A selection of T cell receptor beta chains follows, all from one sample in a study of cytomegalovirus exposure and HLA in healthy donors. Generated by immunoSEQ multiplex PCR, the TCRdb table keeps only in-frame clones and is missing some. The sample yields tens of thousands of clones, 80% seen once. The material sequenced was PBMCs. The receptors derive from a woman aged 40 to 50 in good health and CMV-seronegative. The CDR3 runs from the conserved cysteine through the conserved F or W. Each record gives: V gene, CDR3 protein.

>TRBV15
CATSRGGRSLEPEEAATNEKLFF
>TRBV2
CASRSGQVMNQPQHF
>TRBV7-6
CASSFLQETQYF
>TRBV6-5
CASSSPGLAPNEQFF
>TRBV19
CASSPGQGLWGYTF
>TRBV5-6
CASSFRGQGVGNQPQHF
>TRBV7-9
CASREGSTEAFF
>TRBV28
CASSLEGSPGNTIYF
>TRBV6-4
CASSEQINTEAFF
>TRBV10-3
CAIRAGTGGHYGYTF
>TRBV5-4
CASSLEVNSGIEETQYF
>TRBV28
CASREQVNNEQFF
>TRBV7-9
CSSSLAGSRGLSEAFF
>TRBV6-6
CASSYSASGRYNEQFF
>TRBV5-4
CASSLGTGGNSPLHF
>TRBV5-4
CASSFVADTQYF
>TRBV30
CAWKAGTASYEQYF
>TRBV14
CASSPVSGRAYEQYF
>TRBV4-1
CASSLGRGYNEQFF
>TRBV6-5
CASSSGTSGNNEQFF
>TRBV18
CASSPTGGSQPQHF
>TRBV28
CASSLFTSGSPSTDTQYF
>TRBV11-3
CASSFGGTYGYTF
>TRBV2
CASQGAQGDQPQHF
>TRBV5-6
CASSRGQILEQYF
>TRBV6-1
CAVVDRGVPYEQYF
>TRBV7-9
CASSGGQGLTEAFF
>TRBV27
CASSLVGSSYEQYF
>TRBV9
CASGSQSGANVLTF
>TRBV15
CATSSAGLYGYTF
>TRBV5-8
CASSLGQGVETQYF
>TRBV10-3
CATFSGVSTDTQYF
>TRBV28
CASSKVRDRPYNEQFF
>TRBV19
CASSGRVGRETQYF
>TRBV5-1
CASSLAGGGEKLFF
>TRBV5-1
CASEKGGGSFDTQYF
>TRBV28
CATGASTHQPQHF
>TRBV10-1
CASSRGTGNTIYF
>TRBV9
CASSGRAGGIYNEQFF
>TRBV13
CASSLAGAPPGYTF
>TRBV25-1
CASRDRSTDTQYF
>TRBV6-1
CASRDPGVSNQPQHF
>TRBV7-2
CASSAAGTGGYGYTF
>TRBV4-3
CASSQDPGSYNEQFF
>TRBV4-2
CASSQADRANTEAFF
>TRBV5-4
CASSTGGDQETQYF
>TRBV7-9
CASSFIQFTETQYF
>TRBV7-8
CASSLGVVNSNQPQHF
>TRBV6-5
CASSRQGIQPQHF
>TRBV5-1
CASSSGQTASYEQYF
>TRBV5-1
CASSQITGTLRDEQYF
>TRBV7-6
CASSLAGRASEQFF
>TRBV9
CASSALAGGPAEQYF
>TRBV7-2
CASSQNGGRYADTQYF
>TRBV19
CASSITSTGARGLRGLNQPQHF
>TRBV9
CASSETGGQSPLHF
>TRBV7-8
CASSLVGRSGYNEQFF